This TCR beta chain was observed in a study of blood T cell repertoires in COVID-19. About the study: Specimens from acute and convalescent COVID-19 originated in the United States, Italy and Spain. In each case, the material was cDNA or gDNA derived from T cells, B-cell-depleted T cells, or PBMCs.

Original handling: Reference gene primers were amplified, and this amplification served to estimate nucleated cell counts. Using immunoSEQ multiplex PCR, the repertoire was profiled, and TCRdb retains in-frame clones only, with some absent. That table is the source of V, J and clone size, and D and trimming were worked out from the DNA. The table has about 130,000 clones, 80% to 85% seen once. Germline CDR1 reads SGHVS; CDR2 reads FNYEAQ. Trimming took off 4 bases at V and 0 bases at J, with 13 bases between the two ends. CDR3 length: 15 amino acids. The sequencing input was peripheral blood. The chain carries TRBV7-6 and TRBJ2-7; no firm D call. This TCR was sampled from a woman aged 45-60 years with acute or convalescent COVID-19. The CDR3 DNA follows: TGTGCCAGCAGCTCAGAGGCGGATAGCTCCTACGAGCAGTACTTC. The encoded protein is CASSSEADSSYEQYF.